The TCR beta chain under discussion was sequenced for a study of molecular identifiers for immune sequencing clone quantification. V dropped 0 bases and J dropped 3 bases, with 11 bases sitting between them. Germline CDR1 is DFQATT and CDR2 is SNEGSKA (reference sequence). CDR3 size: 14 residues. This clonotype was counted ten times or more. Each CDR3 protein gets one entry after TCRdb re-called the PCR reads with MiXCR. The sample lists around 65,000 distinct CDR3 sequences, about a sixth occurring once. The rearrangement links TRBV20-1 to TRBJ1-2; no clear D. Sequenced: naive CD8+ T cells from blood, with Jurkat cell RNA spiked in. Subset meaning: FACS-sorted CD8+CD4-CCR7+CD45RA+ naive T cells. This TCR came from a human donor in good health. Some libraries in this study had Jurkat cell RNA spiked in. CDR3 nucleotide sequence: TGCAGTGCTAGAGATTTGAAGGGCGACTATGGCTACACCTTC. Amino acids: CSARDLKGDYGYTF.